Presented here are 6 T cell receptor beta chains from one specimen sequenced in a study of OX40 agonist ivuxolimab in advanced cancers. Repertoires were generated with immunoSEQ multiplex PCR, while TCRdb's copy carries only in-frame clones and drops some. The table has 55,000 to 65,000 clones, around 93% seen once. The sequences come from CD4+ or CD8+ T cells sorted from blood, collected in a trial of the OX40 agonist ivuxolimab. Receptor source: an adult with an advanced solid tumor such as melanoma, head and neck, liver or kidney cancer.

The CDR3: CASSSARTGQGTEAFF. CDR3 coding DNA: TGTGCCAGCAGTTCAGCCAGAACTGGCCAGGGTACTGAAGCTTTCTTT. V usage is TRBV27 and J usage is TRBJ1-1, with a possible D match to TRBD1 (5 bases). CDR1 and CDR2 from the germline V gene are MNHEY and SMNVEV (reference sequence). CDR3 length equals 16 residues. V dropped 4 bases and J dropped 5 bases, with 20 bases sitting between them.

The genes are TRBV5-1 and TRBJ2-3; D is unresolved. Germline V gene sequence: CDR1 SGHRS, CDR2 YFSETQ. V was clipped by 0 bases and J by 2 bases, with 10 bases between them. The CDR3 covers 15 residues. CDR3: CASSLVVLNTDTQYF. In DNA, the CDR3 is TGCGCCAGCAGCTTGGTGGTACTTAACACAGATACGCAGTATTTT.

The genes are TRBV18 and TRBJ1-1; D is possibly TRBD1 (5 bases). The CDR3 contains 14 residues. Per germline, CDR1 KGHSH and CDR2 LQKENI. V was cut by 3 bases and J by 3 bases, with 11 bases left in between. Here the CDR3 reads CASSPTGAHTEAFF. The CDR3, as DNA: TGTGCCAGCTCACCGACCGGGGCCCACACTGAAGCTTTCTTT.

The rearrangement joins TRBV12-5 to TRBJ2-1; D gene unclear. V shed 3 bases and J shed 5 bases, with 2 bases lying between them. CDR1 and CDR2 from the germline V gene are LGHNT and FRNRAP. The CDR3 is made up of 11 amino acids. CDR3 sequence: CASGFNNEQFF. The CDR3 coding sequence is TGTGCTAGTGGTTTCAACAATGAGCAGTTCTTC. Combining the CDR3 with reference TRBV12-5 and TRBJ2-1 gives the whole variable domain DARVTQTPRHKVTEMGQEVTMRCQPILGHNTVFWYRQTMMQGLELLAYFRNRAPLDDSGMPKDRFSAEMPDATLATLKIQPSEPRDSAVYFCASGFNNEQFFGPGTRLTVL.

This clone was picked up a small number of times. V gene TRBV29-1 combines with J gene TRBJ1-2, with D possibly TRBD1 on 6 matching bases. Germline V gene lookup returns CDR1 SQVTM and CDR2 ANQGSEA. The germline V and J ends were trimmed by 3 bases and 7 bases, with 15 bases remaining between them. This CDR3 has 13 amino acids. Here the CDR3 reads CSVETGGRGGYTF. CDR3 nucleotides: TGCAGCGTTGAGACGGGGGGGCGCGGTGGCTACACCTTC.

The rearrangement uses TRBV19 and TRBJ2-1; 11 nucleotides align to TRBD2. CDR1 is LNHDA and CDR2 is SQIVND in the germline V gene (reference sequence). Trimming at V came to 6 bases and at J to 5 bases, leaving 6 bases not matched to a gene. CDR3 length equals 15 residues. CDR3 DNA: TGTGCCAGTAGCCTCAGGGGACTAGCGGACAATGAGCAGTTCTTC. Translating it yields CASSLRGLADNEQFF.